This note documents a single TCR beta chain sequence. These data come from a study of blood T cell repertoires in COVID-19. Across the study: In Cohort 3, a recovered donor had either two negative PCRs, clearance, or symptom resolution. Sources were T cells, B-cell-depleted T cells, or PBMCs; the material itself was cDNA or gDNA.

Original handling: Nucleated cell counts were estimated from reference gene primer amplification. TCRdb's table, derived via immunoSEQ multiplex PCR, lists solely in-frame clones and lacks some. V and J calls and clone size are given by that table; D and trimming were obtained from the DNA. The repertoire consists of 250,000 to 350,000 clones, with roughly 91% occurring once and the leading ten covering 2% to 2.5%. Sequencing was done on a sample of PBMCs or T cells enriched from blood (not recorded which). This sequence was found in a woman aged 55-75 years in a cohort exposed to, infected with or recovered from COVID-19 (not recorded which).

The CDR3 here is CASSRTGAGNTIYF. The CDR3 coding sequence is TGTGCCAGCAGCAGGACAGGGGCTGGAAACACCATATATTTT. The chain carries TRBV6-5 and TRBJ1-3; 9 positions match TRBD1. The CDR3 extends over 14 amino acids. J was trimmed by 2 bases and V by 6 bases; bases with no gene match: 2. The germline CDR1 and CDR2 sequences are MNHEY and SVGAGI.